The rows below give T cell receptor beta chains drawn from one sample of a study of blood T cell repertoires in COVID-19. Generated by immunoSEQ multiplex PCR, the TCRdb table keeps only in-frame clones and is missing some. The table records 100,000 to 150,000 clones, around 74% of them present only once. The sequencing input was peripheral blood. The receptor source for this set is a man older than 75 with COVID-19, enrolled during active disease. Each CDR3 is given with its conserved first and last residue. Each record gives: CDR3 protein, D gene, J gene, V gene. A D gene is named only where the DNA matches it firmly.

CDR3 protein: CASSYSGLGYNEQFF; D gene: TRBD2; J gene: TRBJ2-1; V gene: TRBV6-5
CDR3 protein: CASSAIGTRNGEQFF; D gene: NA; J gene: TRBJ2-1; V gene: TRBV9
CDR3 protein: CASSLLDQPQHF; D gene: NA; J gene: TRBJ1-5; V gene: TRBV28
CDR3 protein: CASSYRGTDGYTF; D gene: NA; J gene: TRBJ1-2; V gene: TRBV6-5
CDR3 protein: CASSLGTVYNEQFF; D gene: TRBD1; J gene: TRBJ2-1; V gene: TRBV28
CDR3 protein: CASSDRVEGEKLFF; D gene: TRBD1; J gene: TRBJ1-4; V gene: TRBV6-6
CDR3 protein: CASSFGAENYGYTF; D gene: NA; J gene: TRBJ1-2; V gene: TRBV28
CDR3 protein: CAWQGSYGNTIYF; D gene: NA; J gene: TRBJ1-3; V gene: TRBV30
CDR3 protein: CASSYPTGKGNQPQHF; D gene: TRBD1; J gene: TRBJ1-5; V gene: TRBV6-6
CDR3 protein: CAISAGLGGDSSSYNEQFF; D gene: TRBD1; J gene: TRBJ2-1; V gene: TRBV10-3
CDR3 protein: CASSSAEAGNYGYTF; D gene: NA; J gene: TRBJ1-2; V gene: TRBV28
CDR3 protein: CATSEARRGETQYF; D gene: NA; J gene: TRBJ2-5; V gene: TRBV24-1
CDR3 protein: CASSEQGNYGYTF; D gene: NA; J gene: TRBJ1-2; V gene: TRBV28
CDR3 protein: CASTQSHGLYGYTF; D gene: NA; J gene: TRBJ1-2; V gene: TRBV7-9
CDR3 protein: CASSPRSPGNPENTIYF; D gene: NA; J gene: TRBJ1-3; V gene: TRBV9
CDR3 protein: CASGGSADTVEQFF; D gene: NA; J gene: TRBJ2-1; V gene: TRBV5-1
CDR3 protein: CAISPGTGRHEQYF; D gene: TRBD1; J gene: TRBJ2-7; V gene: TRBV10-3
CDR3 protein: CASGWGGAQETQYF; D gene: NA; J gene: TRBJ2-5; V gene: TRBV6-2/TRBV6-3
CDR3 protein: CASSPTGQGAYRSSEQYF; D gene: TRBD1; J gene: TRBJ2-7; V gene: TRBV9
CDR3 protein: CASSQDPRLQPYEQYF; D gene: NA; J gene: TRBJ2-7; V gene: TRBV3-1/TRBV3-2
CDR3 protein: CASSPSTSSGNTIYF; D gene: NA; J gene: TRBJ1-3; V gene: TRBV18
CDR3 protein: CASSRVSLSGANVLTF; D gene: NA; J gene: TRBJ2-6; V gene: TRBV27
CDR3 protein: CASSLTTGGDTEAFF; D gene: TRBD1; J gene: TRBJ1-1; V gene: TRBV3-1/TRBV3-2
CDR3 protein: CASSLQRNNEQFF; D gene: NA; J gene: TRBJ2-1; V gene: TRBV7-3
CDR3 protein: CASGAGPDTDTQYF; D gene: NA; J gene: TRBJ2-3; V gene: TRBV5-6
CDR3 protein: CSASQASYEQYF; D gene: NA; J gene: TRBJ2-7; V gene: TRBV20-1